The rows below give T cell receptor beta chains drawn from one sample of a study of blood T cell repertoires in COVID-19. The method was immunoSEQ multiplex PCR; TCRdb's version includes in-frame clones alone and lacks a portion of them. The repertoire has about 250,000 clones, 86% of them found once; the top ten carry approximately 5%. Sequenced input: peripheral blood. The receptors here all came from a woman older than 75 with COVID-19, enrolled during active disease. CDR3s include the opening cysteine and the closing phenylalanine or tryptophan. Each record gives: D gene, V gene, clone size, J gene, CDR3 protein, CDR3 DNA. A D gene is named only where the DNA matches it firmly. Size is omitted from some rows. Given values are once, few, many or a class for expanded clones.

-	TRBV11-2	-	TRBJ2-5	CASSFEFQETQYF	TGTGCCAGCAGCTTCGAGTTTCAAGAGACCCAGTACTTC
-	TRBV25-1	once	TRBJ1-4	CASSGTGGEKLFF	TGTGCCAGCAGCGGAACGGGGGGCGAAAAACTGTTTTTT
-	TRBV6-5	-	TRBJ2-3	CASSQTISSDTQYF	TGTGCCAGCAGTCAAACGATTAGTTCTGATACGCAGTATTTT
-	TRBV9	-	TRBJ2-1	CASSGLLTVSYNEQFF	TGTGCCAGCAGCGGCCTTCTAACAGTCTCCTACAATGAGCAGTTCTTC
-	TRBV10-3	-	TRBJ1-3	CASRDGLGTGNTIYF	TGTGCCTCGAGGGATGGGCTCGGTACTGGAAACACCATATATTTT
-	TRBV3-1/TRBV3-2	-	TRBJ1-1	CASSQGLASVNTEAFF	TGTGCCAGCAGCCAAGGCTTAGCAAGTGTGAACACTGAAGCTTTCTTT
-	TRBV6-6	-	TRBJ1-5	CASSYGGDHQPQHF	TGTGCCAGCAGTTACGGAGGGGACCATCAGCCCCAGCATTTT
TRBD2	TRBV10-1	-	TRBJ2-5	CASSESLAGETQYF	TGCGCCAGCAGTGAGTCTCTAGCGGGGGAGACCCAGTACTTC
TRBD1	TRBV7-9	once	TRBJ1-2	CASSPGQQYGYTF	TGTGCCAGCAGCCCGGGACAGCAGTATGGCTACACCTTC
-	TRBV7-2	-	TRBJ2-2	CASSLGPRGTGELFF	TGTGCCAGCAGCTTGGGCCCCCGGGGCACCGGGGAGCTGTTTTTT